This entry is about one T cell receptor (beta chain). What it binds is not known. This sample is part of a study of graft-versus-host responses after intestinal transplantation. The germline V gene encodes CDR1 MGHDK and CDR2 SYGVNS. Unmatched junction bases numbered 4, after V lost 6 bases and J lost 4 bases. CDR3 length equals 13 residues. This table comes from immunoSEQ multiplex PCR, and its TCRdb copy is limited to in-frame clones, with some not included. The profile covers 60,000 to 65,000 clones, with 90% appearing a single time and 1.5% to 2% taken by the ten largest. Whole-study results and caveats: Patients with graft-donor T cell macrochimerism had high graft-versus-host to host-versus-graft clonal ratios in allografts. Recipient marrow contained GvH clones, some of which appeared first in ileum or blood.

The source of this sequence is a human donor who was the organ donor for an intestinal transplant. The material was unstimulated CD8+ T cells sorted from spleen or lymph node cells, obtained before transplant. The chain is built from TRBV25-1 and TRBJ1-1; 8 bases fit TRBD1. This CDR3 reads CASSAGGRTEAFF. CDR3 coding DNA: TGTGCCAGCAGCGCAGGGGGCCGCACTGAAGCTTTCTTT.